This T cell receptor beta chain was recovered during a study of T-cell reconstitution after alpha-beta-depleted transplantation in children. A TCRbeta library incorporating unique molecular identifiers was prepared. TCRdb analysed the PCR reads with MiXCR anew, one entry per CDR3 protein. This table holds around 680,000 distinct CDR3 sequences, over 15% found once. The sequence was obtained from a human donor who donated a stem cell graft to a child with acute myeloid leukemia. This specimen consisted of PBMCs from the stem cell graft donor, obtained from the stem cell graft.

The CDR3 here is CATSVPRGTNTGELFF. CDR3 nucleotide sequence: TGTGCCACCAGTGTTCCCAGGGGGACGAACACCGGGGAGCTGTTTTTT. This chain joins TRBV24-1 and TRBJ2-2, with 7 bases that match TRBD1. Germline CDR1 is KGHDR and CDR2 is SFDVKD. CDR3 size: 16 residues. The V gene end was trimmed by 5 bases and the J gene end by 0 bases; junction bases not matched to a gene: 5.